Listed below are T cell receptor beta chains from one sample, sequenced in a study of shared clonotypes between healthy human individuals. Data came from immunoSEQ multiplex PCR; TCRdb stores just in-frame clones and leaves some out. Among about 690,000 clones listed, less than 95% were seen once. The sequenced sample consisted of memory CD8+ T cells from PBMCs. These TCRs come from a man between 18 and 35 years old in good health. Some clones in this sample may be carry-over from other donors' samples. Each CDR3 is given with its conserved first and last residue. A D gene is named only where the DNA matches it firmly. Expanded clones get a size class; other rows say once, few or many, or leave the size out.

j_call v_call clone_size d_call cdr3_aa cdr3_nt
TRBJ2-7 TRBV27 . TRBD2 CASSPSSGRLSYEQYF TGTGCCAGCAGTCCATCTAGCGGCCGCCTTTCCTACGAGCAGTACTTC
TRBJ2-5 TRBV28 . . CASRLRQGGETQYF TGTGCCAGCCGCCTCAGGCAGGGAGGAGAGACCCAGTACTTC
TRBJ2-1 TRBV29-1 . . CSAALGNEQFF TGCAGCGCCGCCCTGGGCAATGAGCAGTTCTTC
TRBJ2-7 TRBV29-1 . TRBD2 CSVGGPKRELLGEQYF TGCAGCGTTGGCGGTCCTAAGCGGGAGTTACTCGGCGAGCAGTACTTC
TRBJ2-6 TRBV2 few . CASSDGGIISGANVLTF TGTGCCAGCAGTGATGGGGGGATCATCTCTGGGGCCAACGTCCTGACTTTC
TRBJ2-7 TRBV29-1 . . CSVVPPGPYEQYF TGCAGCGTTGTCCCCCCGGGTCCTTACGAGCAGTACTTC
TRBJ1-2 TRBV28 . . CASSPQGFYGYTF TGTGCCAGCAGTCCCCAGGGGTTCTATGGCTACACCTTC
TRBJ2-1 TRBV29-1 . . CSVELASEQFF TGCAGCGTTGAATTGGCTAGCGAGCAGTTCTTC
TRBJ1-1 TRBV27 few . CASSPTGTEAFF TGTGCCAGCAGCCCAACAGGGACCGAAGCTTTCTTT
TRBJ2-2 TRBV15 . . CATSRDIGGVWELFF TGTGCCACCAGCAGAGATATCGGAGGGGTGTGGGAGCTGTTTTTT
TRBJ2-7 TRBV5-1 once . CASSRSPVSYEQYF TGCGCCAGCAGCCGGAGCCCTGTATCCTACGAGCAGTACTTC
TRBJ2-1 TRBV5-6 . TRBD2 CASSFSTSGSTYNEQFF TGTGCCAGCAGCTTTAGCACTAGCGGGTCTACCTACAATGAGCAGTTCTTC
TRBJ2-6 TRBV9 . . CASSVSGTSGANVLTF TGTGCCAGCAGCGTGAGCGGAACCTCTGGGGCCAACGTCCTGACTTTC
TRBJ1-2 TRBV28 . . CASSTSILLGTRGYTF TGTGCCAGCAGCACCTCAATCCTACTCGGGACTCGGGGCTACACCTTC
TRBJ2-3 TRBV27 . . CASSSPYEEWGTDTQYF TGTGCCAGCAGTTCCCCTTATGAGGAGTGGGGCACAGATACGCAGTATTTT